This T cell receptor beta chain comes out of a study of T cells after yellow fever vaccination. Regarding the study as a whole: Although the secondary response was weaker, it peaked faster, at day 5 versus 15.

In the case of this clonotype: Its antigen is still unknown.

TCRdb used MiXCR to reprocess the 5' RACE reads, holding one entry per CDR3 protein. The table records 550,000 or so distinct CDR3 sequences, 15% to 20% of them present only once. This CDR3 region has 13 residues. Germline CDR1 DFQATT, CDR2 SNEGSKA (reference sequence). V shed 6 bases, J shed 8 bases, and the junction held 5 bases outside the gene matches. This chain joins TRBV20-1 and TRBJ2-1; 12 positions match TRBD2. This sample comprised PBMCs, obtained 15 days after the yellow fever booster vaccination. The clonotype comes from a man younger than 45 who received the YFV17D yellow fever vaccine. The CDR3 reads CSAGLAGGYEQFF. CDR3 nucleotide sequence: TGCAGTGCGGGGCTAGCGGGAGGGTATGAGCAGTTCTTC.